Here is one T cell receptor beta chain with its context. Its antigen is not identified. The data originate from a study of glioma-infiltrating T cells after dendritic cell vaccination. Turning to the study itself: Treatment, given 2003 to 2012, was autologous tumor lysate-pulsed dendritic cell vaccination. Three intradermal dendritic cell vaccine injections were given every two weeks. Points from the study as a whole: Higher pretreatment TIL content predicted longer progression-free time and survival.

The CDR3 sequence is 17 residues long. The germline gives CDR1 SGHDN, CDR2 FVKESK. J gave up 5 bases and V 4 bases, and 11 bases lay outside the gene matches. The immunoSEQ assay amplified TCRB CDR3 from up to 2 ug DNA. Measured with immunoSEQ multiplex PCR; TCRdb has only the in-frame clones, and not every one. The sample lists 30,000 to 40,000 clones; roughly four fifths were seen once. The chain is built from TRBV14 and TRBJ1-4; 9 nucleotides align to TRBD1. This receptor was taken from a human donor with glioblastoma. The sequences come from blood, collected before dendritic cell vaccination. The CDR3: CASSPGTGHGINEKLFF. The DNA of the CDR3 is TGTGCCAGCAGCCCCGGGACAGGGCATGGTATCAATGAAAAACTGTTTTTT.